The sequence of this TCR beta chain was determined in a study of CD8 T cells in Susac syndrome. Study results and limitations: By the study's own acknowledgment, its TCR sequencing and HLA analysis included relatively few individuals.

With respect to this clonotype: Its antigen is not identified.

Reverse transcription of roughly 0.5 to 1 ug RNA was carried out with random hexamers. The CDR3 of TCR beta was amplified by immunoSEQ multiplex PCR across 54 Vbeta and 13 Jbeta. One entry per CDR3 protein results from TCRdb running MiXCR on the immunoSEQ multiplex PCR reads. The repertoire consists of 250,000 to 300,000 distinct CDR3 sequences, with over 75% occurring once and the leading ten covering under 0.2%. Looked up from germline, CDR1 is LNHNV and CDR2 is YYDKDF (reference sequence). The CDR3 consists of 16 residues. The ends lost 3 bases at V and 5 bases at J; junction bases unmatched: 5. Patients with stable or active relapsing-remitting disease, all of them treatment-naive, made up the multiple sclerosis controls. TEMRA cells underwent FACS enrichment and CD8+ and CD4+ T cells underwent negative isolation.

The sequenced sample was CD8+ T cells from PBMCs. V and J are TRBV15 and TRBJ2-1; 12 bases match TRBD2. The TCR comes from a human donor with multiple sclerosis. This CDR3 is CATSSPGTSGHNEQFF. DNA of the CDR3: TGTGCCACCAGCAGCCCCGGGACTAGCGGGCACAATGAGCAGTTCTTC.